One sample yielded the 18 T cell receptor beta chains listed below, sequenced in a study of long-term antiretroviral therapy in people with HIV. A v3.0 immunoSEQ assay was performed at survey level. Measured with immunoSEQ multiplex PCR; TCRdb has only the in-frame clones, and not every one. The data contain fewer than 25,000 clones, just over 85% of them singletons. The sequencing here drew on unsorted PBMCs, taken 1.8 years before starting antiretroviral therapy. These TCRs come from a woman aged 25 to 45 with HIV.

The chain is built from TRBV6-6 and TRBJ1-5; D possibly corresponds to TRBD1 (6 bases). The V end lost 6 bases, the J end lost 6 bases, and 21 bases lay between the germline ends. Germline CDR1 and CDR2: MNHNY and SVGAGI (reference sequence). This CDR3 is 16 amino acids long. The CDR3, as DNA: TGTGCCAGCAGCCCCACGGACACCGGGGACACTCAGCCCCAGCATTTT. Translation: CASSPTDTGDTQPQHF.

The CDR3 reads CASSLGQGARAEAFF. In DNA form, the CDR3 reads TGTGCCAGTAGTCTAGGACAGGGGGCAAGGGCTGAAGCTTTCTTT. This sequence joins TRBV19 and TRBJ1-1; 11 bases are shared with TRBD1. The CDR3 is 15 amino acids. V was pared by 5 bases and J by 6 bases, with 8 bases of the junction left unmatched. Germline-derived CDR1 and CDR2 are LNHDA and SQIVND (reference sequence).

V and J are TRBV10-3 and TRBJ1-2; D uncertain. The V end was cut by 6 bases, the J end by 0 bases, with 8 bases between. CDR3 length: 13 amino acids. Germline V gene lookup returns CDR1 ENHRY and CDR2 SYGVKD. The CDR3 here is CAIRPGSNYGYTF. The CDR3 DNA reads TGTGCCATCAGGCCGGGGTCTAACTATGGCTACACCTTC.

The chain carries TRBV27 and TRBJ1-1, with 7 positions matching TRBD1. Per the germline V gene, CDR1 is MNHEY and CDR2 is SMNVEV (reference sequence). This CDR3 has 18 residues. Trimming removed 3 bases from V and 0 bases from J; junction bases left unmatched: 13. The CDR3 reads CASSLRLDRASLNTEAFF. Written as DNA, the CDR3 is TGTGCCAGCAGTTTGAGGCTAGACAGGGCGTCTTTGAACACTGAAGCTTTCTTT.

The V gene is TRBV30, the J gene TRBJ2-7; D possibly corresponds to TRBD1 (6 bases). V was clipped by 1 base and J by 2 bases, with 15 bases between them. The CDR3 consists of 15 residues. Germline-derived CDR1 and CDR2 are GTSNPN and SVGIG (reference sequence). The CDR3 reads CAWSGGTGSPYEQYF. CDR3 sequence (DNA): TGTGCCTGGAGTGGGGGAACAGGGAGCCCCTACGAGCAGTACTTC.

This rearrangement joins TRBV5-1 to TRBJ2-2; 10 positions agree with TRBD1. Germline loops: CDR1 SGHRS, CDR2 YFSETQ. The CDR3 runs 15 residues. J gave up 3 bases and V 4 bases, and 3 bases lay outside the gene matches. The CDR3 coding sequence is TGCGCCAGCAGCCCAGGGACAGGGGACACCGGGGAGCTGTTTTTT. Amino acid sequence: CASSPGTGDTGELFF. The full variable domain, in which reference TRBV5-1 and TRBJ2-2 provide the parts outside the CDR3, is KAGVTQTPRYLIKTRGQQVTLSCSPISGHRSVSWYQQTPGQGLQFLFEYFSETQRNKGNFPGRFSGRQFSNSRSEMNVSTLELGDSALYLCASSPGTGDTGELFFGEGSRLTVL.

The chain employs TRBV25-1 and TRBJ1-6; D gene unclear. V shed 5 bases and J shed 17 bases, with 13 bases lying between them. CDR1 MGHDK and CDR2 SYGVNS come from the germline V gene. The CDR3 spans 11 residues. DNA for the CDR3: TGTGCCAGCAGTCTAGGCCTGGTGATCCACTTT. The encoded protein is CASSLGLVIHF.

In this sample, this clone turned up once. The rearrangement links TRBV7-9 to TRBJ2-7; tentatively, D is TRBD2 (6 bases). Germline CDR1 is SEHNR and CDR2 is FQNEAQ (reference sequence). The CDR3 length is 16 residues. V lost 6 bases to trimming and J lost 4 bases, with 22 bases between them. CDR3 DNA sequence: TGTGCCAGCAGGGGGGGTAGGGGCCAGGAAGATTACGAGCAGTACGTC. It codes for CASRGGRGQEDYEQYV.

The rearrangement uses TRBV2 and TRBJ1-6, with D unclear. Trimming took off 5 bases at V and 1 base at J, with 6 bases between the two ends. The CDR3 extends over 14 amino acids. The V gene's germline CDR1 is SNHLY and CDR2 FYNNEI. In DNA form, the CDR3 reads TGTGCCAGCAGTCGACTTTCCTATAATTCACCCCTCCACTTT. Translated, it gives CASSRLSYNSPLHF.

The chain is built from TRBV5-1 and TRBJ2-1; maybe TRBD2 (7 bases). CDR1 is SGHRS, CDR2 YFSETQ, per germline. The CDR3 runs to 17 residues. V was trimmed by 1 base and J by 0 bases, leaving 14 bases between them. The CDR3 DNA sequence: TGCGCCAGCAGCTTGAGGGGGGGGACAAGCTCCTACAATGAGCAGTTCTTC. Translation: CASSLRGGTSSYNEQFF.

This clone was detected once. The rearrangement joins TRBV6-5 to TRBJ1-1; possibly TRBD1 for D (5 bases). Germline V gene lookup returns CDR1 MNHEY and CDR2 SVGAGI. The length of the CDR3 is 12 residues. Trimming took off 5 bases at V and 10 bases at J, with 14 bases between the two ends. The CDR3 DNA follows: TGTGCCAGCAGTCAACGGGGGACGCTAGCTTTCTTT. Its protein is CASSQRGTLAFF.

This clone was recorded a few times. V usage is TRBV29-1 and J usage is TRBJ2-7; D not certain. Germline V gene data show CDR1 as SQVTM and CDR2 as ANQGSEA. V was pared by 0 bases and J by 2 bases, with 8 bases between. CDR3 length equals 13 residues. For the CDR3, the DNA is TGCAGCGTTGAAGATGGTAAGACCTACGAGCAGTACTTC. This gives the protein CSVEDGKTYEQYF.

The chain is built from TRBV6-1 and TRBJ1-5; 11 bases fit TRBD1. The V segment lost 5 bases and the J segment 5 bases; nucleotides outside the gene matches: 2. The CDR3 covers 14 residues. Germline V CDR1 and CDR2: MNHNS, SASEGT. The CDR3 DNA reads TGTGCCAGCAGTCTGGGACAGGGGGATCAGCCCCAGCATTTT. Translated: CASSLGQGDQPQHF.

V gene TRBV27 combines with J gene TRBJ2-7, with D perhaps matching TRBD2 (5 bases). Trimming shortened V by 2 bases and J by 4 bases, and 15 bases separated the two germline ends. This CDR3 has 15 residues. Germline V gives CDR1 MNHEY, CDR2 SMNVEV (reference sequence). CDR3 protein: CASSLRGNGGYEQYF. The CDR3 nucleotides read TGTGCCAGCAGTTTAAGAGGAAATGGAGGTTACGAGCAGTACTTC.

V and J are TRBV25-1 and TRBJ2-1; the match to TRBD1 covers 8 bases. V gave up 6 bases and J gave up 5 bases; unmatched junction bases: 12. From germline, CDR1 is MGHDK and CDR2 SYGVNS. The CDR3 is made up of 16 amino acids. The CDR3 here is CASRGGQGILHNEQFF. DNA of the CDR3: TGTGCCAGCAGGGGAGGACAGGGAATATTACACAATGAGCAGTTCTTC.

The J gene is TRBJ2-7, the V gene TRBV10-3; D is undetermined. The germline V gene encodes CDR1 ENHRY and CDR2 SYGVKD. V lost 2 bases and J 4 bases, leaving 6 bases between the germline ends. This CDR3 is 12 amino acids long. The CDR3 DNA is TGTGCCATCAGTGAGAAGGTGTACGAGCAGTACTTC. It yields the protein CAISEKVYEQYF.

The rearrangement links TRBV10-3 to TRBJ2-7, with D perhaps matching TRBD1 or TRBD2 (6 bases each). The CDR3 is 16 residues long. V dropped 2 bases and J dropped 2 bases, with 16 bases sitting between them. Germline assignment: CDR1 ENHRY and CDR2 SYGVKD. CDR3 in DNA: TGTGCCATCAGTGAGGGGAAGGGGGGCCGGACCTACGAGCAGTACGTC. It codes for CAISEGKGGRTYEQYV.

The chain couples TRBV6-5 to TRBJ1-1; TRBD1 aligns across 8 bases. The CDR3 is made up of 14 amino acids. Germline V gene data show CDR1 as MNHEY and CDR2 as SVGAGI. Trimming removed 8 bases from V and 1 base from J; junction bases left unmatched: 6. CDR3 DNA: TGTGCCAGCTTTCGGACAGGGACGAACACTGAAGCTTTCTTT. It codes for CASFRTGTNTEAFF.